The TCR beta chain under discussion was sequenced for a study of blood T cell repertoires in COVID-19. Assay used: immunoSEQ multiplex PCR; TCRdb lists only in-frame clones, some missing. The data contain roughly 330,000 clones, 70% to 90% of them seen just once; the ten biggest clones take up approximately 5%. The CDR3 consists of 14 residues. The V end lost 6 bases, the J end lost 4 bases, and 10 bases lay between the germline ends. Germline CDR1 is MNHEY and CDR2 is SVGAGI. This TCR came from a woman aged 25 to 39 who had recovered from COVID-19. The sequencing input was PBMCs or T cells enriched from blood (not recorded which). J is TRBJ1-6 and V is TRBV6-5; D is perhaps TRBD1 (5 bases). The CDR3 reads CASSPGGYNSPLHF. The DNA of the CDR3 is TGTGCCAGCAGCCCGGGGGGATATAATTCACCCCTCCACTTT.